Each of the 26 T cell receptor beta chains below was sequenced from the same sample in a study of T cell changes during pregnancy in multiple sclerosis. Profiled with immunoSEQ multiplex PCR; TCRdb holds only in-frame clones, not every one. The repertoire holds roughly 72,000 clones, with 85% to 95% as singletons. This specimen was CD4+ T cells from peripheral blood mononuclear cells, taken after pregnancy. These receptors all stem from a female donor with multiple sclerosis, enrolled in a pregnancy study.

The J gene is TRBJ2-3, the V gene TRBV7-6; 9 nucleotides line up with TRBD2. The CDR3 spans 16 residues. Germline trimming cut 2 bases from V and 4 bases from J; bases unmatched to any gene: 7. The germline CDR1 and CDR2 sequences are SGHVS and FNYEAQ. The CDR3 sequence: CASSLRAGGGPDTQYF. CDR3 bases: TGTGCCAGCAGCTTAAGGGCGGGAGGGGGGCCAGATACGCAGTATTTT. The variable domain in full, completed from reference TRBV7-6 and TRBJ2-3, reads GAGVSQSPRYKVTKRGQDVALRCDPISGHVSLYWYRQALGQGPEFLTYFNYEAQQDKSGLPNDRFSAERPEGSISTLTIQRTEQRDSAMYRCASSLRAGGGPDTQYFGPGTRLTVL.

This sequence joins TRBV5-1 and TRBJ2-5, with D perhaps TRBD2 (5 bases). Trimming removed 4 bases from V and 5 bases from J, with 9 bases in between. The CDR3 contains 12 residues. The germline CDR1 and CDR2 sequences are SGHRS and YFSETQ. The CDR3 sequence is CASSPSGETQYF. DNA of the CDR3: TGCGCCAGCAGCCCGTCGGGGGAGACCCAGTACTTC.

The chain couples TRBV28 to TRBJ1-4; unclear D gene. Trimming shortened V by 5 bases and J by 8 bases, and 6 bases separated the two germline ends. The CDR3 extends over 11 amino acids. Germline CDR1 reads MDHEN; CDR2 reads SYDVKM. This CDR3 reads CASSLREKLFF. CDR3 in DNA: TGTGCCAGCAGTCTACGAGAAAAACTGTTTTTT.

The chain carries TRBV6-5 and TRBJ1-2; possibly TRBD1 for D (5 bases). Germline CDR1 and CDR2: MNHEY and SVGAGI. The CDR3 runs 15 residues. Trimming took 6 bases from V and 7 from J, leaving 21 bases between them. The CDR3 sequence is CASSSWGEGPGGYTF. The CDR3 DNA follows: TGTGCCAGCAGCTCATGGGGGGAAGGTCCCGGTGGCTACACCTTC.

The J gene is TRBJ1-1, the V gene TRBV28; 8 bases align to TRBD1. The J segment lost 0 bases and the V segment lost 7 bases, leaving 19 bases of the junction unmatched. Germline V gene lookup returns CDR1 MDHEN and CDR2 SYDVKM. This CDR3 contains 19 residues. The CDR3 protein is CASIPSGWDRLFLNTEAFF. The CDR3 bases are TGTGCCAGCATCCCTTCGGGTTGGGACAGGTTATTTTTGAACACTGAAGCTTTCTTT.

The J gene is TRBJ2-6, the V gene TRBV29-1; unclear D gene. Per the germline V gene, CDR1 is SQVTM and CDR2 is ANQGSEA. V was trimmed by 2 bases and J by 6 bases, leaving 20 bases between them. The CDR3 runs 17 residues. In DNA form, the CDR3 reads TGCAGCGTTGAAAACGACTCCGCCCTCTCTCAGGCCAACGTCCTGACTTTC. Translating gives CSVENDSALSQANVLTF.

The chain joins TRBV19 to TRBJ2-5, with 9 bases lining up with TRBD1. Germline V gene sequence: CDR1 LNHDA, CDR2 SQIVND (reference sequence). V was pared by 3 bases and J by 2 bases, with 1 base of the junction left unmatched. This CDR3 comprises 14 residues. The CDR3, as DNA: TGTGCCAGTAGTATGGGACAGGGACAAGAGACCCAGTACTTC. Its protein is CASSMGQGQETQYF.

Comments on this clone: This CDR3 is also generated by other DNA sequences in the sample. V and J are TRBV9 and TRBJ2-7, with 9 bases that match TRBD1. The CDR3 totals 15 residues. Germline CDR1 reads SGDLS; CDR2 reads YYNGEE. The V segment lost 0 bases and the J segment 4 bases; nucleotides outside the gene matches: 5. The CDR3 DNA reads TGTGCCAGCAGCGTAGGGACAGGGGCCGTATACGAGCAGTACTTC. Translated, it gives CASSVGTGAVYEQYF.

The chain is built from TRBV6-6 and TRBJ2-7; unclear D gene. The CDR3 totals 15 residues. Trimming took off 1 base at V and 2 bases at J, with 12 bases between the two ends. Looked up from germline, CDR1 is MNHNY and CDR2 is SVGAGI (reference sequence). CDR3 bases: TGTGCCAGCAGTTACTTAGATAGCAGAGCCTACGAGCAGTACTTC. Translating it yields CASSYLDSRAYEQYF.

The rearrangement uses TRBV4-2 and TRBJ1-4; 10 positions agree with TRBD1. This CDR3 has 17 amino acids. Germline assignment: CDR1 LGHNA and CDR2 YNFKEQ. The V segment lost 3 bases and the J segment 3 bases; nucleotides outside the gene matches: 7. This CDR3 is CASSHHDRGQANEKLFF. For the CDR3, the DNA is TGTGCCAGCAGCCATCACGACAGGGGGCAAGCTAATGAAAAACTGTTTTTT.

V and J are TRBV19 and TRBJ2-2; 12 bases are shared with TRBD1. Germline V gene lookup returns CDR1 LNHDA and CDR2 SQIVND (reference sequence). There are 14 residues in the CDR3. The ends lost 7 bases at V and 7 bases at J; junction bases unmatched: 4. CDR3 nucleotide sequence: TGTGCCAGTATAGGGACAGGGGGCAGCGGGGAGCTGTTTTTT. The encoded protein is CASIGTGGSGELFF. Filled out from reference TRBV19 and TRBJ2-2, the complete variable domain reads DGGITQSPKYLFRKEGQNVTLSCEQNLNHDAMYWYRQDPGQGLRLIYYSQIVNDFQKGDIAEGYSVSREKKESFPLTVTSAQKNPTAFYLCASIGTGGSGELFFGEGSRLTVL.

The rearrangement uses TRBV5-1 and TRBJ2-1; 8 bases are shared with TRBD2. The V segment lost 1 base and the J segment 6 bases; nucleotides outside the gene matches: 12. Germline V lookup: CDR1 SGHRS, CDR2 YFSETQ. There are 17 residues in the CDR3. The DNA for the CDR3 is TGCGCCAGCAGCTTGCCAATTACTAGCGGTGGACCCAATGAGCAGTTCTTC. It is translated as CASSLPITSGGPNEQFF.

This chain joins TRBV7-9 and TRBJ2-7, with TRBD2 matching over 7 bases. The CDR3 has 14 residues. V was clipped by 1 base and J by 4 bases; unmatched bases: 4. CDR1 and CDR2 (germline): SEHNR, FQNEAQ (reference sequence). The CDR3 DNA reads TGTGCCAGCAGCTTAGATCTAGCGGAGTACGAGCAGTACTTC. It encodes CASSLDLAEYEQYF.

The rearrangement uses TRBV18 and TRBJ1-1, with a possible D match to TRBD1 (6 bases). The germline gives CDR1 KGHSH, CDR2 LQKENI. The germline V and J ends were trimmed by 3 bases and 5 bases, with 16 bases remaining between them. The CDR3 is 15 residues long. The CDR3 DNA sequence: TGTGCCAGCTCACCGGGGGCAGGAAGAAAAACTGAAGCTTTCTTT. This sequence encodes CASSPGAGRKTEAFF. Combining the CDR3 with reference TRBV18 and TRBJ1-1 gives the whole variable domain NAGVMQNPRHLVRRRGQEARLRCSPMKGHSHVYWYRQLPEEGLKFMVYLQKENIIDESGMPKERFSAEFPKEGPSILRIQQVVRGDSAAYFCASSPGAGRKTEAFFGQGTRLTVV.

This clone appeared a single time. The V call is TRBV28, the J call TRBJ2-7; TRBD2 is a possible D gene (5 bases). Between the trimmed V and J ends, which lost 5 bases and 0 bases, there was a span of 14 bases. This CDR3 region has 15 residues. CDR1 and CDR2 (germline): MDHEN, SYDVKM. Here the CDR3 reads CASSLMRASSYEQYF. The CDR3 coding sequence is TGTGCCAGCAGTCTCATGCGGGCTAGCTCCTACGAGCAGTACTTC. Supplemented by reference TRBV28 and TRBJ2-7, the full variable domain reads DVKVTQSSRYLVKRTGEKVFLECVQDMDHENMFWYRQDPGLGLRLIYFSYDVKMKEKGDIPEGYSVSREKKERFSLILESASTNQTSMYLCASSLMRASSYEQYFGPGTRLTVT.

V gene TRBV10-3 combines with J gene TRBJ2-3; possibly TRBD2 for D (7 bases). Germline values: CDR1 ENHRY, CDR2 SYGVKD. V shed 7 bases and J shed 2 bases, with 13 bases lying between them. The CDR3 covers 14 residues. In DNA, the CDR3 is TGTGCCATCACGGCGGGGGCTTACACAGATACGCAGTATTTT. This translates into CAITAGAYTDTQYF.

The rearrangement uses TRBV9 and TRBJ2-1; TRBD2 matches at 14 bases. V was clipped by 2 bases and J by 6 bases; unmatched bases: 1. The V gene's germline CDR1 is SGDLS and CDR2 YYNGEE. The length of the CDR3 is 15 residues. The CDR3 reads CASSVTSGRGNEQFF. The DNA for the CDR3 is TGTGCCAGCAGCGTGACTAGCGGGAGGGGCAATGAGCAGTTCTTC.

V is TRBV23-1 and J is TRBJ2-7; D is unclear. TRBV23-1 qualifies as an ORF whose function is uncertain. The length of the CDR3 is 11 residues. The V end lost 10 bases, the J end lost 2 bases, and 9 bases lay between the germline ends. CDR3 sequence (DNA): TGCGCCACCCAGGCCACCTACGAGCAGTACTTC. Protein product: CATQATYEQYF.

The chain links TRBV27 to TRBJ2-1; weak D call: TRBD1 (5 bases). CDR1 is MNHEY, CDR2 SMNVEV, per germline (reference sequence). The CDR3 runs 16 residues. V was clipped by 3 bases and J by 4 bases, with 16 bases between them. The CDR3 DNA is TGTGCCAGCAGTTTGTACCAGGGTTTGTTTTACAATGAGCAGTTCTTC. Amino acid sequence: CASSLYQGLFYNEQFF.

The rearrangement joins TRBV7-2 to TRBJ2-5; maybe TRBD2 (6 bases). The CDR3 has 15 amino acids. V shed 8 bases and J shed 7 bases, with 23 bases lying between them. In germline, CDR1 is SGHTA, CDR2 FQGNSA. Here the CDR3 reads CASLGEAGAPGTQYF. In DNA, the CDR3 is TGTGCCAGCCTAGGGGAGGCCGGGGCGCCGGGGACCCAGTACTTC.

CDR3 in amino acids: CASSPGDRGGEQYF. The CDR3 coding sequence is TGTGCCAGTAGTCCAGGGGACAGGGGAGGCGAGCAGTACTTC. The chain employs TRBV19 and TRBJ2-7, with 10 nucleotides matching TRBD1. V lost 5 bases, J lost 6 bases, and 7 bases stayed unmatched. This CDR3 has 14 residues. CDR1 and CDR2 (germline): LNHDA, SQIVND (reference sequence). The whole variable domain, filled in from reference TRBV19 and TRBJ2-7, reads DGGITQSPKYLFRKEGQNVTLSCEQNLNHDAMYWYRQDPGQGLRLIYYSQIVNDFQKGDIAEGYSVSREKKESFPLTVTSAQKNPTAFYLCASSPGDRGGEQYFGPGTRLTVT.

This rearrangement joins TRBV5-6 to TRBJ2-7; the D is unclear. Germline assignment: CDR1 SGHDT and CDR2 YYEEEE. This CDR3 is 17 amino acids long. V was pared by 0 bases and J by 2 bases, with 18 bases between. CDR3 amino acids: CASSLGLGSRRTYEQYF. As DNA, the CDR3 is TGTGCCAGCAGCTTGGGGTTGGGTAGCAGACGCACCTACGAGCAGTACTTC.

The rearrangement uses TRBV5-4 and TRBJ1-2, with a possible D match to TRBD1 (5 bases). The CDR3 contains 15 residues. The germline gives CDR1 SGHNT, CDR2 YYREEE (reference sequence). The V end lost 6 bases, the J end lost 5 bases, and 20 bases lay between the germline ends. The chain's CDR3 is CASTPAAQGGYGYTF. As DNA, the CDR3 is TGTGCCAGCACCCCTGCCGCCCAGGGTGGATATGGCTACACCTTC. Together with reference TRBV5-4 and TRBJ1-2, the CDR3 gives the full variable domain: ETGVTQSPTHLIKTRGQQVTLRCSSQSGHNTVSWYQQALGQGPQFIFQYYREEENGRGNFPPRFSGLQFPNYSSELNVNALELDDSALYLCASTPAAQGGYGYTFGSGTRLTVV.

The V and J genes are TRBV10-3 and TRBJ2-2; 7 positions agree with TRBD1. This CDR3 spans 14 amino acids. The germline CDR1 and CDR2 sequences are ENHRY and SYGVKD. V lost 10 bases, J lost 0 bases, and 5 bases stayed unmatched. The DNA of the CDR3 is TGTGCCACTTCGACAGGGCCGAACACCGGGGAGCTGTTTTTT. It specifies CATSTGPNTGELFF.

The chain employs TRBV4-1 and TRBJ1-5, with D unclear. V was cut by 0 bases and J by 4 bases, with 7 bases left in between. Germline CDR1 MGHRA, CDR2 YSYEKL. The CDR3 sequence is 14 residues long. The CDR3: CASSQDYLNQPQHF. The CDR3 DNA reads TGCGCCAGCAGCCAAGATTACCTAAATCAGCCCCAGCATTTT.

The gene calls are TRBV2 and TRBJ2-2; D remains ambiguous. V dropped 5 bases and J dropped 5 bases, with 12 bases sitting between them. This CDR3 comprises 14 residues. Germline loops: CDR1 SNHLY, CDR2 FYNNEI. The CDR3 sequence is CASSQIHGTGELFF. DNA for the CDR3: TGTGCCAGCAGTCAAATACACGGGACCGGGGAGCTGTTTTTT. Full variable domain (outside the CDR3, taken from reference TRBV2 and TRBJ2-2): EPEVTQTPSHQVTQMGQEVILRCVPISNHLYFYWYRQILGQKVEFLVSFYNNEISEKSEIFDDQFSVERPDGSNFTLKIRSTKLEDSAMYFCASSQIHGTGELFFGEGSRLTVL.